In this sample, the clone carrying this T cell receptor beta chain turned up a few times. Its cognate antigen is unknown. This sample stems from a study of radiotherapy plus CTLA-4 blockade in lung cancer. For the study at large: Across the patients, objective responses occurred in 18%, and disease control in roughly 31%.

Lung cancer patients with chemo-refractory metastatic non-small-cell disease were given focal radiation plus CTLA-4 blockade with ipilimumab. The data were produced by immunoSEQ multiplex PCR, yet TCRdb's version contains in-frame clones alone and is incomplete. Seen here are over 70,000 clones, 70% to 90% observed once, and the top ten hold approximately 1.9%. Findings and limits, study-wide: In blood, after radiotherapy plus ipilimumab, tumor-derived TCR clones expanded.

The sample was peripheral blood, taken from a patient treated with radiotherapy plus ipilimumab. The sequence derives from a human donor with non-small cell lung cancer who had a partial response to radiotherapy plus ipilimumab.

This CDR3 is CASSLAGGASEAFF. CDR3 DNA: TGTGCCAGCAGCTTAGCAGGGGGCGCTTCTGAAGCTTTCTTT. The V call is TRBV7-9, the J call TRBJ1-1; the match to TRBD1 covers 7 bases. Germline V gene lookup returns CDR1 SEHNR and CDR2 FQNEAQ (reference sequence). With 0 bases clipped from V and 6 bases from J, the junction kept 4 bases outside the gene matches. CDR3 length: 14 residues.